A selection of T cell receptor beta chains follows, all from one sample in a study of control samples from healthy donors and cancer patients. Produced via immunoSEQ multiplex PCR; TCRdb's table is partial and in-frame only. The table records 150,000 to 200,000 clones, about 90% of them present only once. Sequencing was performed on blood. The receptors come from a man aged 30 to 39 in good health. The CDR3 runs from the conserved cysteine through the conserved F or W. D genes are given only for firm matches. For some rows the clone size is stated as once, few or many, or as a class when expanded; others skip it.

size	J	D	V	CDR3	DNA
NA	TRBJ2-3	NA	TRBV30	CAQSRKFTDTQYF	TGTGCCCAAAGTAGGAAATTCACAGATACGCAGTATTTT
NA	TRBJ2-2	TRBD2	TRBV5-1	CASSLRLAGGPYTGELFF	TGCGCCAGCAGCTTGAGACTAGCGGGAGGGCCGTACACCGGGGAGCTGTTTTTT
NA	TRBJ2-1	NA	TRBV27	CASSGAPSSYNEQFF	TGTGCCAGCAGTGGGGCCCCCTCGAGCTACAATGAGCAGTTCTTC
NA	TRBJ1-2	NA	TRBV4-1	CASSQDRGVNVDGYTF	TGCGCCAGCAGCCAAGATCGTGGAGTCAATGTGGATGGCTACACCTTC
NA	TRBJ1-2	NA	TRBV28	CASSLQGSGGYTF	TGTGCCAGCAGTTTGCAGGGGTCAGGGGGCTACACCTTC
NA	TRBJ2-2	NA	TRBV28	CASSFANTGELFF	TGTGCCAGCAGTTTTGCGAACACCGGGGAGCTGTTTTTT
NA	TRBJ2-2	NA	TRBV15	CATSRDNTRYGELFF	TGTGCCACCAGCAGAGATAACACTAGATACGGGGAGCTGTTTTTT
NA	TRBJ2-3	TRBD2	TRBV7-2	CASSLRLAVTDTQYF	TGTGCCAGCAGCTTAAGACTAGCGGTCACAGATACGCAGTATTTT
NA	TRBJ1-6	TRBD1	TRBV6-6	CASSWTGGDSPLHF	TGTGCCAGCAGTTGGACAGGGGGGGATTCACCCCTCCACTTT
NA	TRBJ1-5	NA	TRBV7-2	CASSLDGNQPQHF	TGTGCCAGCAGCTTAGACGGCAATCAGCCCCAGCATTTT
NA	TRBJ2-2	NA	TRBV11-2	CASSARQKAGKLFF	TGTGCCAGCAGCGCGCGACAGAAGGCCGGGAAGCTGTTTTTT
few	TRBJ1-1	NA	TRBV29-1	CSVTREAHTEAFF	TGCAGCGTAACTCGGGAGGCTCACACTGAAGCTTTCTTT
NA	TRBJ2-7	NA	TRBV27	CASSFGYEQYF	TGTGCCAGCAGTTTTGGGTACGAGCAGTACTTC
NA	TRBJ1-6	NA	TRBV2	CASSEEIANSPLHF	TGTGCCAGCAGTGAGGAGATCGCGAATTCACCCCTCCACTTT
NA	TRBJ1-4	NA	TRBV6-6	CASSPLGGELFF	TGTGCCAGCAGTCCTCTCGGGGGGGAACTGTTTTTT
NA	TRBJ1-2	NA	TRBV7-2	CAAAKSRGQYGYTF	TGTGCCGCCGCCAAGTCCAGGGGACAATATGGCTACACCTTC
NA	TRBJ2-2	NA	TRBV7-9	CASRPKRRVGTGELFF	TGTGCCAGCAGACCGAAGAGACGGGTGGGGACCGGGGAGCTGTTTTTT
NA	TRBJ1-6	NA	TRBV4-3	CASSQVENSPLHF	TGCGCCAGCAGCCAAGTGGAAAATTCACCCCTCCACTTT
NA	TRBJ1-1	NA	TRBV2	CASSEEGGGRTEAFF	TGTGCCAGCAGTGAAGAGGGGGGAGGTCGAACTGAAGCTTTCTTT
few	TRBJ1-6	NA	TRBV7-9	CASSLYGTASPLHF	TGTGCCAGCAGCTTATATGGTACGGCTTCACCCCTCCACTTT
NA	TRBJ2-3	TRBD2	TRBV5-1	CASCPQRDTDTQYF	TGCGCCAGCTGCCCGCAGCGGGACACAGATACGCAGTATTTT
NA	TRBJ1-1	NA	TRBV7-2	CASSLGIGTEAFF	TGTGCCAGCAGCTTAGGGATTGGCACTGAAGCTTTCTTT
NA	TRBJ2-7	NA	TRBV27	CASSLGRSSYEQYF	TGTGCCAGCAGTTTGGGCAGGAGCTCCTACGAGCAGTACTTC
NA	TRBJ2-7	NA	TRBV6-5	CATYRGTSGEQYF	TGTGCCACTTACCGGGGGACCTCCGGGGAGCAGTACTTC
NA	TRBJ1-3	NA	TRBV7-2	CASSSNTIYF	TGTGCCAGCAGCTCTAACACCATATATTTT
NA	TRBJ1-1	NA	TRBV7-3	CASSLSAKNTEAFF	TGTGCCAGCAGCTTGTCAGCCAAGAACACTGAAGCTTTCTTT
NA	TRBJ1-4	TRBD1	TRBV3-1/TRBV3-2	CASSQTPITGTGLGKLFF	TGTGCCAGCAGCCAAACCCCTATAACCGGGACAGGGCTTGGAAAACTGTTTTTT
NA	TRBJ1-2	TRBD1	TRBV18	CASSPPAQGNYGYTF	TGTGCCAGCTCACCACCGGCACAGGGGAACTATGGCTACACCTTC
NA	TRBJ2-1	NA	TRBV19	CASNSRYNEQFF	TGTGCCAGCAACTCACGTTACAATGAGCAGTTCTTC
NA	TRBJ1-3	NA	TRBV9	CASSVVMESISGNTIYF	TGTGCCAGCAGCGTAGTCATGGAATCTATCTCTGGAAACACCATATATTTT
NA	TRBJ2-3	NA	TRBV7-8	CASSSYRDSEADTQYF	TGTGCCAGCAGCTCGTACCGGGATTCTGAGGCAGATACGCAGTATTTT
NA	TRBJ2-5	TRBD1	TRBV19	CASSVNRGRETQYF	TGTGCCAGTAGTGTCAACAGGGGTAGGGAGACCCAGTACTTC
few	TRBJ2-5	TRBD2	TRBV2	CATRGGRETQYF	TGTGCCACCCGGGGGGGCCGCGAGACCCAGTACTTC